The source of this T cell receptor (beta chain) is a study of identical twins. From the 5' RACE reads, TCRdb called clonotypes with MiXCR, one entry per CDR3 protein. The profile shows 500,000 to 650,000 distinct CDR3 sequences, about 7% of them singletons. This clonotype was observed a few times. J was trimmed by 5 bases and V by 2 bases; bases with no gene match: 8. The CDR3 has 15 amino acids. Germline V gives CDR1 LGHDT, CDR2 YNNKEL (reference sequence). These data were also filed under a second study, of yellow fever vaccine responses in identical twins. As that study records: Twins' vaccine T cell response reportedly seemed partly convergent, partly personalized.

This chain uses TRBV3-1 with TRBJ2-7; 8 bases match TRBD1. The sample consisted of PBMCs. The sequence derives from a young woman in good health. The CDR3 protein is CASSQLQGTGDEQYF. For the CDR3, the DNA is TGTGCCAGCAGCCAACTTCAAGGGACAGGTGACGAGCAGTACTTC.